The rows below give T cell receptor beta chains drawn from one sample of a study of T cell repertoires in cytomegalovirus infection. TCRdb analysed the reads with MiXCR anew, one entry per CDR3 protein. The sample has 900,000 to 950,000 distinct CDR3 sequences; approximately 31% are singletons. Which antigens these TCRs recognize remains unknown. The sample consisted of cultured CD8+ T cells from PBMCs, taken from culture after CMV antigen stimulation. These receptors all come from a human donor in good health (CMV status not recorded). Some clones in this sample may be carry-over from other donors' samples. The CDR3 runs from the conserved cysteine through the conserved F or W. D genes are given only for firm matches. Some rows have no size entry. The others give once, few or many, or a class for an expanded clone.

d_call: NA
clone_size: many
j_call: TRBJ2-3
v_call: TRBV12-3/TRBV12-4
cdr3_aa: CASSPNGDTQYF
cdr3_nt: TGTGCCAGCAGTCCGAACGGAGATACGCAGTATTTT

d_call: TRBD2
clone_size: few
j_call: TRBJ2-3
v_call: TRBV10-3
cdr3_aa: CAIETSDGTDTQYF
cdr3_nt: TGTGCCATTGAGACTAGCGACGGCACAGATACGCAGTATTTT

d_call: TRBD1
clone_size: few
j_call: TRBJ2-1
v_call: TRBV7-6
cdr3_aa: CASSLPRTGAYNEQFF
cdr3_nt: TGTGCCAGCAGCCTCCCTCGGACAGGGGCCTACAATGAGCAGTTCTTC

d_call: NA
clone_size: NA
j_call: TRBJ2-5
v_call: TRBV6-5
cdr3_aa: CASSYGAGDQYF
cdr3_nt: TGTGCCAGCAGTTACGGGGCCGGGGACCAGTACTTC

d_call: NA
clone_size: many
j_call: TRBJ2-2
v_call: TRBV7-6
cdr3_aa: CASSKRLVVTGELFF
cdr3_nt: TGTGCCAGCAGCAAACGGCTAGTTGTGACCGGGGAGCTGTTTTTT

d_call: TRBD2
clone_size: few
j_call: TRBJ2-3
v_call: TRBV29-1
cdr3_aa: CSVEEGGGLTDTQYF
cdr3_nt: TGCAGCGTTGAAGAAGGCGGGGGGCTCACAGATACGCAGTATTTT

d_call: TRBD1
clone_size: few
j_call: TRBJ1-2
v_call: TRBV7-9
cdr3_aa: CASSLIDRGSGYTF
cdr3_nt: TGTGCCAGCAGCTTAATAGACAGGGGATCTGGCTACACCTTC

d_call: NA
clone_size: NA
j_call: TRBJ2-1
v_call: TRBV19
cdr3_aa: CASSIIREDEQFF
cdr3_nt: TGTGCCAGTAGTATAATAAGGGAGGATGAGCAGTTCTTC

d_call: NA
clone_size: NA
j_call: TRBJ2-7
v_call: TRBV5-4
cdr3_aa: CASSLAGTLSYEQYF
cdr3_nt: TGTGCCAGCAGCTTGGCCGGGACCTTGTCATACGAGCAGTACTTC

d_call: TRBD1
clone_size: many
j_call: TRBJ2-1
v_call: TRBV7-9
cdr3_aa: CASSDRGDSYNEQFF
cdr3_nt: TGTGCCAGCAGCGACAGGGGCGACTCCTACAATGAGCAGTTCTTC

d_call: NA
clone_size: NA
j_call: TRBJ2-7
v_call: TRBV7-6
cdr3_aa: CASSLEATTSYEQYF
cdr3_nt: TGTGCCAGCAGCTTAGAGGCGACTACATCCTACGAGCAGTACTTC

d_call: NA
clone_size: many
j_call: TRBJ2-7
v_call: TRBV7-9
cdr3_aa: CASSWGQIDYF
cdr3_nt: TGTGCCAGCAGCTGGGGCCAGATTGATTACTTC

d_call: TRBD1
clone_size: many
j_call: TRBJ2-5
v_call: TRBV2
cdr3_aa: CASRDRQETQYF
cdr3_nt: TGTGCCAGCCGGGACAGACAAGAGACCCAGTACTTC

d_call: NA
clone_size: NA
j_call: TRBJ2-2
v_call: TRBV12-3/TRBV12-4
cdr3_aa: CASSLDVKTGELFF
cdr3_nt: TGTGCCAGCAGTTTGGATGTGAAAACCGGGGAGCTGTTTTTT

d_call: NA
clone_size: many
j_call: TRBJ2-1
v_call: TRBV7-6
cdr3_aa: CASSFPPGGNEQFF
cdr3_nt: TGTGCCAGCAGCTTCCCTCCTGGGGGGAATGAGCAGTTCTTC

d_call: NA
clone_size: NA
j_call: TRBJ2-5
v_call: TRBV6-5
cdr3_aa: CASSYSARPLQETQYF
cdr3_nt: TGTGCCAGCAGTTACTCGGCACGACCATTACAAGAGACCCAGTACTTC

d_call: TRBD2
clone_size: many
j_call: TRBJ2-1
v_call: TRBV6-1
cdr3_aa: CAGGLADRNEQFF
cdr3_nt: TGTGCCGGGGGACTAGCGGACAGGAATGAGCAGTTCTTC

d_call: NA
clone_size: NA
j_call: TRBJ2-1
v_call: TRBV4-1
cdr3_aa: CASSLSDNEQFF
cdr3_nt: TGCGCCAGCAGCCTTAGCGACAATGAGCAGTTCTTC

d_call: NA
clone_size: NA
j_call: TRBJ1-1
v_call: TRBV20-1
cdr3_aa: CSARSLTARATEAFF
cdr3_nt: TGCAGTGCTAGGAGCCTGACAGCCAGGGCCACTGAAGCTTTCTTT

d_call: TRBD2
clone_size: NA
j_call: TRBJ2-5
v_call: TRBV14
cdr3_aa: CASSPDPGLAGIKTQYF
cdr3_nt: TGTGCCAGCAGCCCTGACCCGGGACTAGCGGGGATAAAGACCCAGTACTTC

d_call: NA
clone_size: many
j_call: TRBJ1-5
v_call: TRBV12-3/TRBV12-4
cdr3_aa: CAVGPEGQGNQPQHF
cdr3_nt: TGTGCCGTAGGGCCGGAGGGGCAGGGCAATCAGCCCCAGCATTTT

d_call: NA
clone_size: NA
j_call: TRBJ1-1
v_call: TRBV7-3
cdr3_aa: CASQTTRNTGAFF
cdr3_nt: TGTGCCAGCCAAACGACACGGAACACTGGAGCTTTCTTT

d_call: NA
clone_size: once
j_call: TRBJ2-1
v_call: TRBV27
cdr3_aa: CATAGFNEQFF
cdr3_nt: TGTGCCACAGCAGGTTTTAATGAGCAGTTCTTC

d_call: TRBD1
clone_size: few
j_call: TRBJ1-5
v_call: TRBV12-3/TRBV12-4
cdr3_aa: CASSTPGQGDLLGNQPQHF
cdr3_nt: TGTGCCAGCAGTACTCCGGGACAGGGAGACCTATTGGGCAATCAGCCCCAGCATTTT

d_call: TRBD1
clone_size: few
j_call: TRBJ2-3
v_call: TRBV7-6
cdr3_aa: CASSTRQGGNTQYF
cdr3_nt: TGTGCCAGCAGCACCCGACAGGGGGGAAATACGCAGTATTTT

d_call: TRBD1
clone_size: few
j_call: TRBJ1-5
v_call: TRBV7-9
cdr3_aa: CASSSTGVQPQHF
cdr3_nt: TGTGCCAGCAGCTCCACAGGGGTTCAGCCCCAGCATTTT

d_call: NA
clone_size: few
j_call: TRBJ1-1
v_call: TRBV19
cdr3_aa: CASSIVEWQGSTEAFF
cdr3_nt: TGTGCCAGTAGTATAGTCGAGTGGCAGGGGAGCACTGAAGCTTTCTTT

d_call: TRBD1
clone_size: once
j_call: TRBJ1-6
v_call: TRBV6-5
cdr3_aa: CASSYRMARTGFDNSPPHF
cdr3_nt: TGTGCCAGCAGTTACCGAATGGCCCGGACAGGGTTCGATAATTCACCCCCCCACTTT

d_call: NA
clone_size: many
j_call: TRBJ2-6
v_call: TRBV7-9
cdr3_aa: CASSLDSSGANVLTF
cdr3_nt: TGTGCCAGCAGCTTGGACAGCTCTGGGGCCAACGTCCTGACTTTC

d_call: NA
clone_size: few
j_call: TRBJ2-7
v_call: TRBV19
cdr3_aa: CASSIAPWIPVYEQYF
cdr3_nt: TGTGCCAGTAGTATAGCCCCCTGGATTCCGGTTTACGAGCAGTACTTC

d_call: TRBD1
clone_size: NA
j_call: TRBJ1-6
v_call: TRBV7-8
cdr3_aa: CASSGSHRGNTYNSPLHF
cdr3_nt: TGTGCCAGCAGCGGATCCCACAGGGGTAATACCTATAATTCACCCCTCCACTTT

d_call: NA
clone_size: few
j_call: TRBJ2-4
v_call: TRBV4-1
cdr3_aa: CASSQDIYSKNIQYF
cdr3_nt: TGCGCCAGCAGCCAAGATATTTACAGCAAAAACATTCAGTACTTC

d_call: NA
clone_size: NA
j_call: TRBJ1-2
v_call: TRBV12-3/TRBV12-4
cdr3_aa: CASSFPGSYGYTF
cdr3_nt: TGTGCCAGCAGTTTTCCGGGATCGTATGGCTACACCTTC

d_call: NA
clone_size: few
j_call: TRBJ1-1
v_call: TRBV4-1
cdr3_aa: CASSQQNTEAFF
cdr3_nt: TGCGCCAGCAGCCAACAGAACACTGAAGCTTTCTTT

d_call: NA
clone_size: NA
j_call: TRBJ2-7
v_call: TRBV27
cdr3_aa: CASSTTESSYEQYF
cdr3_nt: TGTGCCAGCAGCACGACTGAGAGCTCCTACGAGCAGTACTTC

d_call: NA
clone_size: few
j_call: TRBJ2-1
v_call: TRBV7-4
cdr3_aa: CASRTSSPYNEQFF
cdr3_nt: TGTGCCAGCAGAACCAGCTCGCCATACAATGAGCAGTTCTTC

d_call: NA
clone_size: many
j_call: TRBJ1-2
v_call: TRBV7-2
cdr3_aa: CASSPLLRGADYGYTF
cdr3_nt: TGTGCCAGCAGCCCTCTATTGAGAGGGGCCGATTATGGCTACACCTTC

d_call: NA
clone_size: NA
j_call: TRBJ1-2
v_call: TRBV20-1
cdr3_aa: CSARTGNYGYTF
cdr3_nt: TGCAGTGCTAGGACCGGGAACTATGGCTACACCTTC

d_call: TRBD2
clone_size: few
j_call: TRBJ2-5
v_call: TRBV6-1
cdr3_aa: CASRSGTSGAQETQYF
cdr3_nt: TGTGCCAGCAGATCCGGGACTAGCGGGGCACAAGAGACCCAGTACTTC

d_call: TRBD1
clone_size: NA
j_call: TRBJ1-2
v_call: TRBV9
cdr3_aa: CASSGDRGYTF
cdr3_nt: TGTGCCAGCAGCGGGGACAGAGGCTACACCTTC

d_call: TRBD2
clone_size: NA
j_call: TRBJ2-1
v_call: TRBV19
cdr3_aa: CASSIVASGGAKNEQFF
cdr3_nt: TGTGCCAGTAGTATAGTAGCTAGCGGGGGGGCAAAGAATGAGCAGTTCTTC

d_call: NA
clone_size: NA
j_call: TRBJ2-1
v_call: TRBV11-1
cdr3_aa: CASSLAYGGLYNEQFF
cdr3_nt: TGTGCCAGCAGCTTAGCGTACGGGGGGCTCTACAATGAGCAGTTCTTC

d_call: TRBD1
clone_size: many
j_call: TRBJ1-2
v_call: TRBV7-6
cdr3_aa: CASSPHRGKEDYGYTF
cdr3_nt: TGTGCCAGCAGCCCCCACAGGGGGAAGGAGGACTATGGCTACACCTTC

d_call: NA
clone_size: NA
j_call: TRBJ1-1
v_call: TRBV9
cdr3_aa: CASSVDDSVHEAFF
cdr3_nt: TGTGCCAGCAGCGTAGATGACAGCGTACATGAAGCTTTCTTT

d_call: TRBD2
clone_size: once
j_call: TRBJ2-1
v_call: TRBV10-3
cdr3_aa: CAIRVGTTDNEQFF
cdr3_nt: TGTGCCATCAGAGTCGGGACTACCGACAATGAGCAGTTCTTC